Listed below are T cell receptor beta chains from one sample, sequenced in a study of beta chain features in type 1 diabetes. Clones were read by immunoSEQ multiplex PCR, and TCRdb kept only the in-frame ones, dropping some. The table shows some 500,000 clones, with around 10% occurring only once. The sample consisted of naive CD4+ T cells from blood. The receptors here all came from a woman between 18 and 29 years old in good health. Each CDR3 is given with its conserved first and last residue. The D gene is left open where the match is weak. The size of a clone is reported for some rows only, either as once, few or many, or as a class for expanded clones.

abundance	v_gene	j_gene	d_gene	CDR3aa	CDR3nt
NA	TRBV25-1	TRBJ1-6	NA	CASSEGHGSPLHF	TGTGCCAGCAGTGAGGGGCATGGTTCACCCCTCCACTTT
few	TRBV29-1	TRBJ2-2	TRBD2	CSGAGTSANTGELFF	TGCAGCGGGGCCGGGACTAGCGCGAACACCGGGGAGCTGTTTTTT
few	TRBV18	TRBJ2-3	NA	CASAPDGDTQYF	TGTGCCAGCGCACCAGACGGAGATACGCAGTATTTT
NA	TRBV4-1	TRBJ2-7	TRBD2	CASSQGAGAPYEQYF	TGCGCCAGCAGCCAAGGGGCGGGAGCCCCCTACGAGCAGTACTTC
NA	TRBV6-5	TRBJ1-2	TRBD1	CATRGAADGYTF	TGTGCCACCAGGGGGGCGGCAGATGGCTACACCTTC
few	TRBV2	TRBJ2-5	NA	CASSGVRETQYF	TGTGCCAGCAGTGGGGTGCGGGAGACCCAGTACTTC
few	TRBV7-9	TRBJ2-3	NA	CASSLNTQYF	TGTGCCAGCAGCTTAAATACGCAGTATTTT
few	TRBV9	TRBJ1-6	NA	CASSVASSGVNSPLHF	TGTGCCAGCAGCGTAGCGTCCTCAGGGGTAAATTCACCCCTCCACTTT
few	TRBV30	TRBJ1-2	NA	CAWSPGVRVKTNYGYTF	TGTGCCTGGAGCCCGGGGGTTCGTGTGAAAACTAACTATGGCTACACCTTC
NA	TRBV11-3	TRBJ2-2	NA	CASSRILGTGELFF	TGTGCCAGCAGCCGAATCCTAGGCACCGGGGAGCTGTTTTTT
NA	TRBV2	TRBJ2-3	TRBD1	CATRQGASDTQYF	TGTGCCACCCGACAGGGGGCGTCGGATACGCAGTATTTT
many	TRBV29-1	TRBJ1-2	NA	CSVGWGDYGYTF	TGCAGCGTTGGTTGGGGGGACTATGGCTACACCTTC
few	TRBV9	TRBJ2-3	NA	CASRATSTDTQYF	TGTGCCAGCAGAGCCACCAGCACAGATACGCAGTATTTT
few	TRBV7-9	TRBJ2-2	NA	CASSTGTGELFF	TGTGCCAGCAGTACAGGGACCGGGGAGCTGTTTTTT
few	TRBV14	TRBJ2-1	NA	CASSLHNEQFF	TGTGCCAGCAGCCTACACAATGAGCAGTTCTTC
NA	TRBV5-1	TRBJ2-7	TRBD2	CASSLANSGGSPHEQYF	TGCGCCAGCAGCTTGGCGAACTCTGGCGGGAGTCCCCACGAGCAGTACTTC
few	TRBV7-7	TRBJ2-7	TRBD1	CASSLRTGPAYEQYF	TGTGCTAGCAGCTTAAGGACAGGGCCTGCCTACGAGCAGTACTTC
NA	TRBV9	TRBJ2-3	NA	CASSVAPGPTDTQYF	TGTGCCAGCAGCGTAGCCCCAGGACCCACAGATACGCAGTATTTT
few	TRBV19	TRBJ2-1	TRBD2	CASRTSGRPNEQFF	TGTGCCAGTAGGACTAGCGGGAGGCCCAATGAGCAGTTCTTC
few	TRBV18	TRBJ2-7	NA	CASSPNLDGQYF	TGTGCCAGCTCACCAAATTTAGACGGGCAGTACTTC
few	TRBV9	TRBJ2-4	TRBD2	CASSVGLAGGGNIQYF	TGTGCCAGCAGCGTAGGACTAGCGGGAGGCGGAAACATTCAGTACTTC
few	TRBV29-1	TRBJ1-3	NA	CSVDSTGREIYF	TGCAGCGTGGACAGCACCGGGAGGGAGATATATTTT
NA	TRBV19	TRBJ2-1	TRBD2	CASSDRAGVGANEQFF	TGTGCCAGTAGTGATCGAGCGGGAGTGGGCGCTAATGAGCAGTTCTTC
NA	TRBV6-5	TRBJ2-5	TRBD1	CASKGQGLETQYF	TGTGCCAGCAAAGGACAGGGGCTCGAGACCCAGTACTTC
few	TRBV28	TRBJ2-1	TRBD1	CASSEQGSSEQFF	TGTGCCAGCAGTGAACAGGGGTCAAGTGAGCAGTTCTTC
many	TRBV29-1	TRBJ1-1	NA	CSVGDAEAFF	TGCAGCGTTGGCGATGCTGAAGCTTTCTTT
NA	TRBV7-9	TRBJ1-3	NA	CASSPTGFSGNTIYF	TGTGCCAGCAGTCCTACAGGATTCTCTGGAAACACCATATATTTT
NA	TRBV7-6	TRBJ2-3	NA	CASRRTPSTDTQYF	TGTGCCAGCAGGCGGACACCTAGCACAGATACGCAGTATTTT
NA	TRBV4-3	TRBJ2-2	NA	CASSGVGITGELFF	TGCGCCAGCAGCGGAGTGGGGATCACCGGGGAGCTGTTTTTT
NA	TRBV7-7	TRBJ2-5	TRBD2	CASSLSGSGETQYF	TGTGCTAGCAGCCTTAGCGGGAGCGGGGAGACCCAGTACTTC
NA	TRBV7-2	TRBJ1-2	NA	CASSLAPTSNYGYTF	TGTGCCAGCAGCTTAGCCCCCACCTCTAACTATGGCTACACCTTC
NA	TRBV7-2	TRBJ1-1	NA	CASSPGHAEAFF	TGTGCCAGCAGCCCGGGACACGCTGAAGCTTTCTTT
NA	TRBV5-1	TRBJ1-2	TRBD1	CASSSGTGLNYGYTF	TGCGCCAGCAGCTCCGGGACAGGGCTTAACTATGGCTACACCTTC
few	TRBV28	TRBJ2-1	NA	CASSLVRGYNEQFF	TGTGCCAGCAGTTTGGTGCGGGGTTACAATGAGCAGTTCTTC
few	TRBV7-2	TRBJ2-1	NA	CASSLAMSGAYNEQFF	TGTGCCAGCAGCTTAGCTATGTCGGGGGCCTACAATGAGCAGTTCTTC
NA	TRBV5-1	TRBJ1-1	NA	CASSLMGQGGLNTEAFF	TGCGCCAGCAGCTTGATGGGGCAGGGAGGATTGAACACTGAAGCTTTCTTT
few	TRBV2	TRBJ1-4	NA	CASSFMGTNEKLFF	TGTGCCAGCAGCTTCATGGGAACTAATGAAAAACTGTTTTTT
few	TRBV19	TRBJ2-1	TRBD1	CASGHKGTGDNEQFF	TGTGCCAGTGGCCATAAGGGGACAGGGGACAATGAGCAGTTCTTC
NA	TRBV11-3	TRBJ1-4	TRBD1	CASSSDRGNEKLFF	TGTGCCAGCAGCTCGGACAGGGGAAACGAAAAACTGTTTTTT
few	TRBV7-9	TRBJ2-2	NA	CASSLRVPGTGELFF	TGTGCCAGCAGCTTGCGCGTTCCCGGCACCGGGGAGCTGTTTTTT
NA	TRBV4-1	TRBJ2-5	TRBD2	CASSLLLAGWETQYF	TGCGCCAGCAGCCTCCTCCTAGCGGGGTGGGAGACCCAGTACTTC
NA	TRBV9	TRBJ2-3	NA	CASSLSPVWDTQYF	TGTGCCAGCAGCCTATCACCTGTATGGGATACGCAGTATTTT
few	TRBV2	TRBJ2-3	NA	CASSAAGVTDTQYF	TGTGCCAGCAGTGCGGCAGGGGTCACAGATACGCAGTATTTT
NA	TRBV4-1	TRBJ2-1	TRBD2	CASRSAGGIYNEQFF	TGCGCCAGCAGATCAGCGGGAGGGATCTACAATGAGCAGTTCTTC
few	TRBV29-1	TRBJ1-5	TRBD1	CSVGTGLNQPQHF	TGCAGCGTTGGGACAGGGCTGAATCAGCCCCAGCATTTT